This TCR beta chain was recorded in a study of spatial heterogeneity in lung cancer. Study overall: Patients with untreated early-stage non-small cell lung cancer, numbering 72, were the donors. Available follow-up PBMC samples were sequenced, at a median of approximately two years post-resection. General observations from the study: Ubiquitous expanded tumor TCRs appeared in blood more at resection than follow-up.

This clonotype has only one observation. Its cognate antigen is unknown. This CDR3 is built from 13 residues. Germline CDR1 and CDR2: SQVTM and ANQGSEA. J lost 4 bases, V lost 6 bases, and 6 bases had no gene match. Individual TCR cDNA molecules each bore their own unique molecular identifier. TCRdb used MiXCR to reprocess the 5' RACE reads, holding one entry per CDR3 protein. In the table there are about 120,000 distinct CDR3 sequences, 12% of which are singletons. The time point here: blood at routine non-recurrence follow-up after resection. TCRs were sequenced from unsorted whole RNA of tumor, nontumor lung or PBMC.

Sequencing used PBMCs, obtained at follow-up. The chain uses TRBV29-1 and TRBJ1-5, with 7 bases lining up with TRBD1. This clonotype was obtained from a male donor with early-stage non-small cell lung cancer. CDR3 region: CSVGDSLNQPQHF. CDR3 nucleotide sequence: TGCAGCGTGGGGGACAGCTTGAATCAGCCCCAGCATTTT.